The 9 T cell receptor beta chains below come from one sample, sequenced in a study of T cell responses to AZD1222 COVID-19 vaccine. Repertoires were generated with immunoSEQ multiplex PCR, while TCRdb's copy carries only in-frame clones and drops some. The profile shows about 180,000 clones, about nine tenths of them singletons. Sequencing was performed on peripheral blood, taken 28 days after the second AZD1222 dose. The receptors stem from an adult who received the AZD1222 COVID-19 vaccine.

Only a few counts were recorded for this clone. The chain recombines TRBV19 with TRBJ2-5; unclear D gene. Germline V lookup: CDR1 LNHDA, CDR2 SQIVND (reference sequence). The CDR3 covers 13 residues. V shed 3 bases and J shed 3 bases, with 8 bases lying between them. The CDR3 coding sequence is TGTGCCAGTAGTATCTCAAGGGAAGAGACCCAGTACTTC. Translating it yields CASSISREETQYF.

This chain links TRBV29-1 with TRBJ2-1; D is possibly TRBD1 (6 bases). This CDR3 comprises 11 residues. Between the trimmed V and J ends, which lost 7 bases and 10 bases, there was a span of 14 bases. CDR1 and CDR2 from the germline V gene are SQVTM and ANQGSEA. CDR3 in DNA: TGCAGCGCCAGACAGGTAGCCGAGCAGTTCTTC. Protein product: CSARQVAEQFF.

The chain joins TRBV12-3 or TRBV12-4 to TRBJ1-1; D is ambiguous. V gave up 2 bases and J gave up 10 bases, with 14 bases separating them. This CDR3 is built from 13 residues. The CDR3 is CASSLSGAQRAFF. The CDR3, as DNA: TGTGCCAGCAGTTTATCAGGCGCCCAGAGAGCTTTCTTT.

The chain carries TRBV7-9 and TRBJ2-3; 11 bases align to TRBD2. This CDR3 comprises 16 residues. Trimming removed 5 bases from V and 0 bases from J; junction bases left unmatched: 4. Germline assignment: CDR1 SEHNR and CDR2 FQNEAQ (reference sequence). CDR3 DNA: TGTGCCAGCAGCCTCATAGCGGGGGGGAGCACAGATACGCAGTATTTT. Its protein product is CASSLIAGGSTDTQYF.

The chain couples TRBV5-4 to TRBJ2-2; 16 positions agree with TRBD2. The germline gives CDR1 SGHNT, CDR2 YYREEE (reference sequence). This CDR3 has 16 residues. The J segment lost 7 bases and the V segment lost 5 bases, leaving 5 bases of the junction unmatched. CDR3 amino acids: CASRTGTSGRGGELFF. The DNA for the CDR3 is TGTGCCAGCAGGACCGGGACTAGCGGGAGGGGCGGGGAGCTGTTTTTT.

In this sample, this clone turned up once. The chain carries TRBV4-3 and TRBJ1-2, with D unclear. The CDR3 is 18 amino acids. Per the germline V gene, CDR1 is LGHNA and CDR2 is YSLEER. V shed 0 bases and J shed 1 base, with 18 bases lying between them. This CDR3 is CASSQDWASANDNYGYTF. The CDR3 region has the DNA TGCGCCAGCAGCCAAGATTGGGCAAGTGCGAACGATAACTATGGCTACACCTTC.

This sequence joins TRBV5-1 and TRBJ2-1; 10 bases fit TRBD2. CDR1 and CDR2 (germline): SGHRS, YFSETQ. The CDR3 has 16 amino acids. V shed 0 bases and J 2 bases; nucleotides not matched to a gene: 2. DNA of the CDR3: TGCGCCAGCAGCTTGGGGACTAGCGGTCCCTACAATGAGCAGTTCTTC. It specifies CASSLGTSGPYNEQFF. Filled out from reference TRBV5-1 and TRBJ2-1, the complete variable domain reads KAGVTQTPRYLIKTRGQQVTLSCSPISGHRSVSWYQQTPGQGLQFLFEYFSETQRNKGNFPGRFSGRQFSNSRSEMNVSTLELGDSALYLCASSLGTSGPYNEQFFGPGTRLTVL.

The V gene is TRBV28, the J gene TRBJ1-1, with a tentative D call TRBD1 (5 bases). The CDR3 totals 14 residues. The germline V and J ends were trimmed by 5 bases and 1 base, with 11 bases remaining between them. The germline V gene encodes CDR1 MDHEN and CDR2 SYDVKM. The CDR3 loop reads CASSPGQGNTEAFF. The CDR3 DNA is TGTGCCAGCAGTCCGGGGCAGGGGAACACTGAAGCTTTCTTT.

A few counts support this clone. This chain links TRBV4-2 with TRBJ1-6; D is ambiguous. The germline CDR1 and CDR2 sequences are LGHNA and YNFKEQ. V was trimmed by 1 base and J by 4 bases, leaving 8 bases between them. The CDR3 runs to 15 residues. CDR3 nucleotide sequence: TGTGCCAGCAGCCAAGGGGCCGGGTATAATTCACCCCTCCACTTT. This encodes CASSQGAGYNSPLHF.